This TCR beta chain was sequenced in a study of T cells after yellow fever vaccination. TCRdb independently ran MiXCR on the 5' RACE reads; one entry per CDR3 protein. The sample contains hundreds of thousands of distinct CDR3 sequences, approximately 13% of which appear only once. CDR1 and CDR2 (germline): KGHDR, SFDVKD. V was trimmed by 0 bases and J by 0 bases, leaving 2 bases between them. The CDR3 consists of 15 residues. The receptor's source is a man in his thirties or forties who received the YFV17D yellow fever vaccine. Sequenced material: PBMCs, taken on the day of the yellow fever booster vaccination. The genes are TRBV24-1 and TRBJ2-6; D not resolved. CDR3 region: CATSDLSSGANVLTF. The CDR3 DNA sequence: TGTGCCACCAGTGATTTGAGCTCTGGGGCCAACGTCCTGACTTTC.